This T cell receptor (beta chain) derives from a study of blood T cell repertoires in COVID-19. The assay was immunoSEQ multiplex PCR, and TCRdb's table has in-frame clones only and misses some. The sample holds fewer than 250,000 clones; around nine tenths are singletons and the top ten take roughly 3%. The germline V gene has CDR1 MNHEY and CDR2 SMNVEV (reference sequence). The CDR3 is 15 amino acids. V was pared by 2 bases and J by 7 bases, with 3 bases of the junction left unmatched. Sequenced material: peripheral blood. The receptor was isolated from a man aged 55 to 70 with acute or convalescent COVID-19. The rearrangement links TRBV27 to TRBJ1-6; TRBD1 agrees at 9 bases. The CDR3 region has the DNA TGTGCCAGCAGTTTAAATACAGGGGGCAATTCACCCCTCCACTTT. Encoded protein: CASSLNTGGNSPLHF.